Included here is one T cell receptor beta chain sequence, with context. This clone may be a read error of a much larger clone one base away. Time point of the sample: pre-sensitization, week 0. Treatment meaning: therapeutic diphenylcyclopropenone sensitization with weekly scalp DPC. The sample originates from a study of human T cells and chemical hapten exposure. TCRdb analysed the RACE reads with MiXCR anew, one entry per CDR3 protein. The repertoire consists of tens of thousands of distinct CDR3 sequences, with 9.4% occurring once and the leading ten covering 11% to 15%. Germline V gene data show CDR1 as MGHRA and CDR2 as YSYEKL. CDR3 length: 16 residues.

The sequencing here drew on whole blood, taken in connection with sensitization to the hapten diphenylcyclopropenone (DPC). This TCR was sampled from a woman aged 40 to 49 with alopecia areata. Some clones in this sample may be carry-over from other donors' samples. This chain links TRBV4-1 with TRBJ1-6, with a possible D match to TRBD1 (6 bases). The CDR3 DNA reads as TGCGCCAGCAGCCAACTGGGGCAGGGGTATAATTCATCCCTCCACTTT. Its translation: CASSQLGQGYNSSLHF.